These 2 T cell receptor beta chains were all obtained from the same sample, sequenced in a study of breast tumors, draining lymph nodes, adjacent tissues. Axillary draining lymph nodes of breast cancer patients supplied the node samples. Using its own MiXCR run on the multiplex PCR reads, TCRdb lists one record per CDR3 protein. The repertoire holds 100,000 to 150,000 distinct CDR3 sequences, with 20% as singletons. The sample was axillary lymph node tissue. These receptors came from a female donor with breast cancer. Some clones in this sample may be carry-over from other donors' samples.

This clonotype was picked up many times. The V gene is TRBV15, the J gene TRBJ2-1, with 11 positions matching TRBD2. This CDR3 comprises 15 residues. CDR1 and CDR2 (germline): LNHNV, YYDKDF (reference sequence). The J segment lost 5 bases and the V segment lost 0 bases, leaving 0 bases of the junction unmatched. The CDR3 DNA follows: TGTGCCACCAGCAGAGAACTAGCGGGAGACAATGAGCAGTTCTTC. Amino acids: CATSRELAGDNEQFF.

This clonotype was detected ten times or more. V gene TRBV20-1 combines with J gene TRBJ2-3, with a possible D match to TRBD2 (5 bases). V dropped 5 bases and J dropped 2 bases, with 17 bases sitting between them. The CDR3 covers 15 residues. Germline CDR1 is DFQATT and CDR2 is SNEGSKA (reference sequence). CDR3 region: CSAGTGSFSTDTQYF. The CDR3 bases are TGCAGTGCTGGTACGGGATCTTTCTCCACAGATACGCAGTATTTT.